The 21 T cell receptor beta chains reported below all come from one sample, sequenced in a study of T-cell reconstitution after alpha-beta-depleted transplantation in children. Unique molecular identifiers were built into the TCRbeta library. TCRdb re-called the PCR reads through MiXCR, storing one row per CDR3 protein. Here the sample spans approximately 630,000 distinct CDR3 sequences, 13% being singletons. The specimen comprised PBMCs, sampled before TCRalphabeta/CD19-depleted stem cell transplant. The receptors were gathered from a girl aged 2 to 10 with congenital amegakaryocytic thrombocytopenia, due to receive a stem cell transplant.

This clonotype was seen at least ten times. Here the CDR3 DNA reads TGCGCCAGCAGTCCAAGACCCCGGCTGGGGGAGCTGTTTTTT. Translated, it gives CASSPRPRLGELFF. The rearrangement uses TRBV5-1 and TRBJ2-2, with D unresolved. CDR3 length: 14 residues. The ends were cut back, 5 bases at V and 8 bases at J, with 16 bases in the middle. The germline CDR1 and CDR2 sequences are SGHRS and YFSETQ.

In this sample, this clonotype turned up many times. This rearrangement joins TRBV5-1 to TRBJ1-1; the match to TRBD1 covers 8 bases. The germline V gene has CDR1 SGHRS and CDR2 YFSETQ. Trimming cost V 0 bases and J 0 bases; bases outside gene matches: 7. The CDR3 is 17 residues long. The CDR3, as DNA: TGCGCCAGCAGCTTGGTAGGACAGGGCTCCTTGAACACTGAAGCTTTCTTT. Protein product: CASSLVGQGSLNTEAFF.

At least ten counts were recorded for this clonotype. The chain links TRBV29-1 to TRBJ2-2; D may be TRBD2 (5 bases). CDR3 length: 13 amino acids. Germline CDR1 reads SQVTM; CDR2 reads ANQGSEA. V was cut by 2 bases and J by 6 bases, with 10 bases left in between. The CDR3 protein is CSVESMRAGELFF. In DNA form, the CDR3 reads TGCAGCGTTGAATCAATGAGGGCCGGGGAGCTGTTTTTT.

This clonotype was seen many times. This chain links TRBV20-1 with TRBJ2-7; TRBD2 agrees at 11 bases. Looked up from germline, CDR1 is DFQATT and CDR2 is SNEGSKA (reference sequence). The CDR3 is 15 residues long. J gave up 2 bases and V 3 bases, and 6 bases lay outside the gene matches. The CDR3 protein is CSARGTSGSTYEQYF. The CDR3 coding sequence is TGCAGTGCTAGGGGGACTAGCGGTTCTACCTACGAGCAGTACTTC.

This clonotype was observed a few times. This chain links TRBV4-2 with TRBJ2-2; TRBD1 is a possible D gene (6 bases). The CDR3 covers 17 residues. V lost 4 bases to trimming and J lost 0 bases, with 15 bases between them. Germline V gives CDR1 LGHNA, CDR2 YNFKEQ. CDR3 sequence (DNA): TGTGCCAGCAGCCCGCAACCGGGACAAACGAACACCGGGGAGCTGTTTTTT. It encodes CASSPQPGQTNTGELFF.

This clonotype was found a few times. CDR3 nucleotide sequence: TGCAGTGCTGAAGCCGAGGGAAGCGGTGAGCAGTTCTTC. Translation gives CSAEAEGSGEQFF. The gene calls are TRBV20-1 and TRBJ2-1; a weak D match, TRBD2 (5 bases). CDR1 DFQATT and CDR2 SNEGSKA come from the germline V gene (reference sequence). This CDR3 has 13 residues. Trimming removed 5 bases from V and 9 bases from J, with 17 bases in between.

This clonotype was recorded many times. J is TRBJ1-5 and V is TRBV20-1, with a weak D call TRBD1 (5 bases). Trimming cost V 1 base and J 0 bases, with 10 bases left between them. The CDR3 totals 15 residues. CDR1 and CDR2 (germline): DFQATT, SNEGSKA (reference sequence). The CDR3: CSARVGRISNQPQHF. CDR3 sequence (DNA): TGCAGTGCTAGAGTGGGACGGATTAGCAATCAGCCCCAGCATTTT.

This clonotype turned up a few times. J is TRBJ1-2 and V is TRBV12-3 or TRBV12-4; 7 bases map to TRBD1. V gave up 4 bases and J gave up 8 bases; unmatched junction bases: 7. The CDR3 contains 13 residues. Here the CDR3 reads CASSYTGVDGYTF. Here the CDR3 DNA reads TGTGCCAGCAGTTATACAGGGGTTGACGGCTACACCTTC.

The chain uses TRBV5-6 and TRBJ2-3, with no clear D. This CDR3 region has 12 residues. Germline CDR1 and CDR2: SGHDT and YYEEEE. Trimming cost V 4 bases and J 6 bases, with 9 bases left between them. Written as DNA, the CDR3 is TGTGCCAGCAGCGCCTTCTGGGATACGCAGTATTTT. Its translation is CASSAFWDTQYF.

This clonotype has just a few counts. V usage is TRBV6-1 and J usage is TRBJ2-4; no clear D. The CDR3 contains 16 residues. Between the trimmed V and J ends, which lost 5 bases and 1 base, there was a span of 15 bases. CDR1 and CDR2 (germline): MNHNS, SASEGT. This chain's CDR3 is CASSPQNPLAKNIQYF. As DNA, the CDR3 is TGTGCCAGCAGTCCACAAAATCCCCTGGCCAAAAACATTCAGTACTTC.

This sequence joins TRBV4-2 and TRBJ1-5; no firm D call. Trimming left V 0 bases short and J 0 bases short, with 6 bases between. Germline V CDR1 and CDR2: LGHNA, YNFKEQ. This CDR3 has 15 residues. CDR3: CASSQERVSNQPQHF. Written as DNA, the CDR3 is TGTGCCAGCAGCCAAGAGAGGGTTAGCAATCAGCCCCAGCATTTT.

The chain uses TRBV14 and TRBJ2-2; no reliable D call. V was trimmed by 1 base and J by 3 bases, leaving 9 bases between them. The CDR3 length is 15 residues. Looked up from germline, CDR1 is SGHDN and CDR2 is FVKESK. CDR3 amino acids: CASSQVSGYTGELFF. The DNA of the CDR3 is TGTGCCAGCAGCCAAGTCTCCGGATACACCGGGGAGCTGTTTTTT.

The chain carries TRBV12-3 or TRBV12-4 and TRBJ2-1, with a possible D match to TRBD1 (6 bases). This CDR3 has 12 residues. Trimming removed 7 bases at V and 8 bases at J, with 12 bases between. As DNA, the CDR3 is TGTGCCAGCACCCAGGGGTTCGATGAGCAGTTCTTC. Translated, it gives CASTQGFDEQFF.

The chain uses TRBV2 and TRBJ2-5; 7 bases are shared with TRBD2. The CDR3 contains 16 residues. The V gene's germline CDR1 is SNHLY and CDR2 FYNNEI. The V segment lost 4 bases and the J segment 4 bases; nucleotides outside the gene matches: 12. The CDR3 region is CASSGRLREMGETQYF. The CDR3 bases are TGTGCCAGCAGTGGGAGATTGCGGGAGATGGGAGAGACCCAGTACTTC.

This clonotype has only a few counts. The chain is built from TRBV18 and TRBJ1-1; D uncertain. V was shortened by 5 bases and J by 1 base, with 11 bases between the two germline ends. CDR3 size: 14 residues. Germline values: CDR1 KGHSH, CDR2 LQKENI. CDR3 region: CASSSTGKNTEAFF. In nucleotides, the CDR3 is TGTGCCAGCTCATCAACCGGGAAGAACACTGAAGCTTTCTTT.

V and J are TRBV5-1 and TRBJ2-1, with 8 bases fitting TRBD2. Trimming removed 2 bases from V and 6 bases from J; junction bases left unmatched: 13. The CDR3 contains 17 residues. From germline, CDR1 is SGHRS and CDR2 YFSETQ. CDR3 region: CASSLAWRREESNEQFF. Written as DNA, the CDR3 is TGCGCCAGCAGCTTAGCTTGGAGGCGGGAGGAGAGCAATGAGCAGTTCTTC. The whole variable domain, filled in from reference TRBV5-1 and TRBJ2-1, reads KAGVTQTPRYLIKTRGQQVTLSCSPISGHRSVSWYQQTPGQGLQFLFEYFSETQRNKGNFPGRFSGRQFSNSRSEMNVSTLELGDSALYLCASSLAWRREESNEQFFGPGTRLTVL.

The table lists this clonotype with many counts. The CDR3 protein is CASSYFADNEQFF. CDR3 bases: TGTGCCAGCAGCTACTTTGCGGACAATGAGCAGTTCTTC. J is TRBJ2-1 and V is TRBV7-2; no firm D call. CDR1 is SGHTA and CDR2 is FQGNSA in the germline V gene. The length of the CDR3 is 13 residues. The V end was cut by 4 bases, the J end by 5 bases, with 9 bases between.

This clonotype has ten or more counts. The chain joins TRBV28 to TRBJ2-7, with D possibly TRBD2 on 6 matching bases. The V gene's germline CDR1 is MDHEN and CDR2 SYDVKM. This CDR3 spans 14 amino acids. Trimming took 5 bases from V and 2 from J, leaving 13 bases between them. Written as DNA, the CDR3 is TGTGCCAGCAGTGTTCAGGGAGGTCCCTACGAGCAGTACTTC. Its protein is CASSVQGGPYEQYF.

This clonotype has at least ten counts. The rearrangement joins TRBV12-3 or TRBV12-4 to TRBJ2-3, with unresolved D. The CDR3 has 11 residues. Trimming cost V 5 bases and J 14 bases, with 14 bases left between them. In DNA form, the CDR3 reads TGTGCCAGCAGTGTAGGGAACCTTCGGTATTTT. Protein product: CASSVGNLRYF.

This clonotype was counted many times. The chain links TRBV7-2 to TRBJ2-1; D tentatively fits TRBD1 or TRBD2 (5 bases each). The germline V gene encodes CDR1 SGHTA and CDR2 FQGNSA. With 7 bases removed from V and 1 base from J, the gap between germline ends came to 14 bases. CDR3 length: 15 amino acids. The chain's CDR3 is CASTSGPGSYNEQFF. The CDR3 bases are TGTGCCAGCACGTCGGGGCCCGGATCCTACAATGAGCAGTTCTTC.

The CDR3 nucleotides read TGTGCCAGCAGTTCATGGGCTAGTCTCTACGAGCAGTACTTC. Amino acids: CASSSWASLYEQYF. V and J are TRBV12-3 or TRBV12-4 and TRBJ2-7; D call uncertain. CDR3 size: 14 residues. Trimming stripped 4 bases from V and 3 bases from J, with 13 bases between.